This TCR beta chain was sequenced for a study of T-cell memory formation after mild COVID-19. As for the study in general: Largely, TCR clusters stayed within a single donor. Points from the study as a whole: The CD4+ clones that contracted clustered mainly within CM and EM, and the CD8+ clones concentrated in EMRA.

This clonotype has a handful of counts. As yet, its antigen is unknown. Using its own MiXCR run on the 5' RACE reads, TCRdb lists one record per CDR3 protein. The data contain fewer than 700,000 distinct CDR3 sequences, less than 25% of them singletons. CDR3 size: 17 residues. J gave up 0 bases and V 3 bases, and 10 bases lay outside the gene matches. CDR1 and CDR2 from the germline V gene are KGHSH and LQKENI. The V call is TRBV18, the J call TRBJ1-2; 7 nucleotides align to TRBD1. The clonotype originates from an adult woman who had mild COVID-19 (a few samples of this study predate the infection). Cell type and time point are not known. Sequencing was carried out using PBMCs or a T cell subset sorted from them (not recorded which). In DNA, the CDR3 is TGTGCCAGCTCACCCACGGCAGGGGGAGAAGCTAACTATGGCTACACCTTC. Its translation: CASSPTAGGEANYGYTF.